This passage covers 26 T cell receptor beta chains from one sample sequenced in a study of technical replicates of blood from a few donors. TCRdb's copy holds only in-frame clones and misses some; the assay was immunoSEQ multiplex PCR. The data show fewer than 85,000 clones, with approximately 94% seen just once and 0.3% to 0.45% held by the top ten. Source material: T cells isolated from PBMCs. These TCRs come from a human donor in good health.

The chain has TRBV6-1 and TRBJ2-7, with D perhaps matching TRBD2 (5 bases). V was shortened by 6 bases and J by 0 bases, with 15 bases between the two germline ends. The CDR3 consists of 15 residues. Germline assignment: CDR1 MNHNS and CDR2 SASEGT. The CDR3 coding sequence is TGTGCCAGCAGCCGGACTGAGGCGAGCTCCTACGAGCAGTACTTC. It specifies CASSRTEASSYEQYF.

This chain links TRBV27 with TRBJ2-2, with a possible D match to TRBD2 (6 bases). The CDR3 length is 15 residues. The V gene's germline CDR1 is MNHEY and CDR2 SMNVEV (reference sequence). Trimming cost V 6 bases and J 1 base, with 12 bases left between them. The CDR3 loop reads CASRPWDWNTGELFF. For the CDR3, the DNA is TGTGCCAGCAGACCATGGGACTGGAACACCGGGGAGCTGTTTTTT.

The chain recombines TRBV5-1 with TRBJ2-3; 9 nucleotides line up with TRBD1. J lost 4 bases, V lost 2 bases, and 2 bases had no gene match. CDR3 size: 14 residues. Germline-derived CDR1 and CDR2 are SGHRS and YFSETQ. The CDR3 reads CASSFGQGSDTQYF. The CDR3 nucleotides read TGCGCCAGCAGCTTTGGACAGGGGTCAGATACGCAGTATTTT.

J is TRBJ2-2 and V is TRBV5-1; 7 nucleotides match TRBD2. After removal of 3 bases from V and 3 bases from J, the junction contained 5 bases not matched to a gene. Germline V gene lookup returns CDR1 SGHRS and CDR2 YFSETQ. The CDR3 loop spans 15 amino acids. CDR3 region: CASSSGTIDTGELFF. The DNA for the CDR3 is TGCGCCAGCAGCTCCGGGACTATCGACACCGGGGAGCTGTTTTTT.

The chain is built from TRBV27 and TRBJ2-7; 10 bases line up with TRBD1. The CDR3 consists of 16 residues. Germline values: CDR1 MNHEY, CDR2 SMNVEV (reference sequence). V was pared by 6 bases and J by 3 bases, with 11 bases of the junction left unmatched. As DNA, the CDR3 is TGTGCCAGCAGCAAATCAGCCGGGACAGGGGTCTACGAGCAGTACTTC. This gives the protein CASSKSAGTGVYEQYF.

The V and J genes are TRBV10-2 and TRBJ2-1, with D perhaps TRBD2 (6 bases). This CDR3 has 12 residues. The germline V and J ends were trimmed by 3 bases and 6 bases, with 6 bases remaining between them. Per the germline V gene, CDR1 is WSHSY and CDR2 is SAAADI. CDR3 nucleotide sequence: TGCGCCAGCAGTGAACTAGCCAATGAGCAGTTCTTC. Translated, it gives CASSELANEQFF.

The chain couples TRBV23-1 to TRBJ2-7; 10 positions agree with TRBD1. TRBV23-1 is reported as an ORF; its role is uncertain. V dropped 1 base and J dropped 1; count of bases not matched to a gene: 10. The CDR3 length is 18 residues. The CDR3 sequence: CASSQFSQPDRGSYEQYF. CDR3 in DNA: TGCGCCAGCAGTCAATTTTCACAGCCGGACAGGGGGTCCTACGAGCAGTACTTC.

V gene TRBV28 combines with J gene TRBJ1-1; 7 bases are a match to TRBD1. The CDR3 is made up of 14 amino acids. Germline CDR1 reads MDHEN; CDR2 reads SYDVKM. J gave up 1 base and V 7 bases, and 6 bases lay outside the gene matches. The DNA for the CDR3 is TGTGCCAGCACCATAAGACAGGGGAACACTGAAGCTTTCTTT. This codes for CASTIRQGNTEAFF.

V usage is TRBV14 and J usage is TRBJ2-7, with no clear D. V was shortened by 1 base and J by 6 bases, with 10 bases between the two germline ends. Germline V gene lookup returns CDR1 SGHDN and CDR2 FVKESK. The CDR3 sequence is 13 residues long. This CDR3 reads CASSQVGSSEQYF. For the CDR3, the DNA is TGTGCCAGCAGCCAAGTCGGTTCTAGCGAGCAGTACTTC.

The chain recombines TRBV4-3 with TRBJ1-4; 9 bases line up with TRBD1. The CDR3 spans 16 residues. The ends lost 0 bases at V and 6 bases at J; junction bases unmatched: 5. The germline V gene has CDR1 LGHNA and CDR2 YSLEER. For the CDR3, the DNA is TGCGCCAGCAGCCAAGAGTTTGGGACAGGGTATGAAAAACTGTTTTTT. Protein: CASSQEFGTGYEKLFF.

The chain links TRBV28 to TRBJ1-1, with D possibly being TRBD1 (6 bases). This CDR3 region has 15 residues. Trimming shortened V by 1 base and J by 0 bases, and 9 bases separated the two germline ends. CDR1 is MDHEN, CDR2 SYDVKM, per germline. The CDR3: CASSLLQGLNTEAFF. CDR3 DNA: TGTGCCAGCAGTTTATTACAGGGTTTGAACACTGAAGCTTTCTTT.

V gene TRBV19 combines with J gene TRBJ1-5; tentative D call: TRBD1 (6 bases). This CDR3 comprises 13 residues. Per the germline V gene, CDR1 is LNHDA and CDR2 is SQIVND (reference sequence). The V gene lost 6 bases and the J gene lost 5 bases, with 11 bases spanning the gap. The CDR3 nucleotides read TGTGCCAGTAGAACAGGGCTGGATCAGCCCCAGCATTTT. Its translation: CASRTGLDQPQHF. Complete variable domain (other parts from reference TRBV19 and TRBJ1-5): DGGITQSPKYLFRKEGQNVTLSCEQNLNHDAMYWYRQDPGQGLRLIYYSQIVNDFQKGDIAEGYSVSREKKESFPLTVTSAQKNPTAFYLCASRTGLDQPQHFGDGTRLSIL.

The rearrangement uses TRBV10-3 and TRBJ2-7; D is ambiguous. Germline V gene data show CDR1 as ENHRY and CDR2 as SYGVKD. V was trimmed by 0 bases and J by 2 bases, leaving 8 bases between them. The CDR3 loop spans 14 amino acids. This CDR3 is CAISESYVPYEQYF. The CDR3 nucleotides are TGTGCCATCAGTGAGTCCTATGTCCCCTACGAGCAGTACTTC.

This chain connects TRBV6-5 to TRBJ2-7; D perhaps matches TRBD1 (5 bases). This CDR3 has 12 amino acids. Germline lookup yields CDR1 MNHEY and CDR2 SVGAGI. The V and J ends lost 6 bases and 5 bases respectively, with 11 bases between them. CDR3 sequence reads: CASSPTGDEQYF. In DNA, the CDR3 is TGTGCCAGCAGCCCCACAGGCGACGAGCAGTACTTC.

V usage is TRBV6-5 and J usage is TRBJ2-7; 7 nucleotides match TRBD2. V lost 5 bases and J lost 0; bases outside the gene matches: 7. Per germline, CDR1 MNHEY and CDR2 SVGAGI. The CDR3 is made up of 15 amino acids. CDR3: CASSRGDRNSYEQYF. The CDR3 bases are TGTGCCAGCAGTCGGGGGGACCGTAACTCCTACGAGCAGTACTTC.

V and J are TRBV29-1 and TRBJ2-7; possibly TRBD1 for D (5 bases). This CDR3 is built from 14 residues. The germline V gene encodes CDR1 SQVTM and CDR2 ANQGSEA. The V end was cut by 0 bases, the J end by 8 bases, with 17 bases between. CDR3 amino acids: CSVEEHDDSRQQYF. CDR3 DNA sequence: TGCAGCGTTGAAGAACACGACGACAGCCGACAGCAGTACTTC.

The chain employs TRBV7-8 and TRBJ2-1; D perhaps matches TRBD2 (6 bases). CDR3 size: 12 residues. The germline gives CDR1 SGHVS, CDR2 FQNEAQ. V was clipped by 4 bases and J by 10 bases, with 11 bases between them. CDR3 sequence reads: CASSSRTKEQFF. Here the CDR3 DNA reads TGTGCCAGCAGCTCCCGGACTAAGGAGCAGTTCTTC.

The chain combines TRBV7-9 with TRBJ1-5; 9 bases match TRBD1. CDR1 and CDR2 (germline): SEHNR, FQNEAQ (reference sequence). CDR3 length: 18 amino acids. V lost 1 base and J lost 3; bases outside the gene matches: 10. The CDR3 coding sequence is TGTGCCAGCAGCTTAGAATTGGGACAGGGCATCACCAATCAGCCCCAGCATTTT. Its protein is CASSLELGQGITNQPQHF.

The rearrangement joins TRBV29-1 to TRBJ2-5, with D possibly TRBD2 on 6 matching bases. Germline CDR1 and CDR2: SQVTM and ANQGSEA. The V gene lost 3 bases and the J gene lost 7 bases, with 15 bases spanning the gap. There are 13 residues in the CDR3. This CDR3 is CSVDWEEGGTQYF. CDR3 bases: TGCAGCGTTGATTGGGAAGAGGGAGGGACCCAGTACTTC. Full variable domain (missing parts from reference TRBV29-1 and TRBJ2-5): SAVISQKPSRDICQRGTSLTIQCQVDSQVTMMFWYRQQPGQSLTLIATANQGSEATYESGFVIDKFPISRPNLTFSTLTVSNMSPEDSSIYLCSVDWEEGGTQYFGPGTRLLVL.

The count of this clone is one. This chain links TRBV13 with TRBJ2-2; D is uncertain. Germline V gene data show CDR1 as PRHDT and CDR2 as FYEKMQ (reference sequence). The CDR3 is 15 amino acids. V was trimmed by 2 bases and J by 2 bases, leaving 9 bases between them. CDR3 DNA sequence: TGTGCCAGCAGCTTAACCCCTATTAACACCGGGGAGCTGTTTTTT. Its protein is CASSLTPINTGELFF.

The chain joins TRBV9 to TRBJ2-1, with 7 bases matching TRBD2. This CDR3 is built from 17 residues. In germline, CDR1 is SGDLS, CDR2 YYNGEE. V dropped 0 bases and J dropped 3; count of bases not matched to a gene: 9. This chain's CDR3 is CASSVDAASGFYNEQFF. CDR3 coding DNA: TGTGCCAGCAGCGTAGATGCGGCTAGCGGATTCTACAATGAGCAGTTCTTC.

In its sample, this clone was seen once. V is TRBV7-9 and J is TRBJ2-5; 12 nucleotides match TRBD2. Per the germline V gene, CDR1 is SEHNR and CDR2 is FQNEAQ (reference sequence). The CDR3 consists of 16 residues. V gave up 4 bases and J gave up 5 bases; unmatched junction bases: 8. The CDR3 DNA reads TGTGCCAGCAGCTCCCTAGCGGGAGGGCTCGAGGAGACCCAGTACTTC. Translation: CASSSLAGGLEETQYF.

The CDR3 coding sequence is TGTGCCAGCAGCTTAGATACAGGGAAGGGTGGCTACACCTTC. Amino acid sequence: CASSLDTGKGGYTF. V usage is TRBV7-2 and J usage is TRBJ1-2, with D maybe TRBD1 (6 bases). CDR1 is SGHTA, CDR2 FQGNSA, per germline. The CDR3 is 14 amino acids. V lost 1 base to trimming and J lost 7 bases, with 13 bases between them.

CDR3 residues: CASSSGGSYEQYF. The DNA of the CDR3 is TGTGCCAGCAGTTCCGGGGGCTCCTACGAGCAGTACTTC. This rearrangement joins TRBV27 to TRBJ2-7; a possible D gene is TRBD2 (6 bases). CDR1 is MNHEY, CDR2 SMNVEV, per germline (reference sequence). V dropped 4 bases and J dropped 0 bases, with 7 bases sitting between them. CDR3 size: 13 residues.

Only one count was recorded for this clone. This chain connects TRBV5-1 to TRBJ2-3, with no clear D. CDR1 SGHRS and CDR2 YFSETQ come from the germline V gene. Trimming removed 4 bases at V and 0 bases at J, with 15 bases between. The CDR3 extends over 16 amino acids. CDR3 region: CASSTITAASTDTQYF. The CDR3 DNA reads TGCGCCAGCAGCACCATAACAGCTGCTAGCACAGATACGCAGTATTTT.

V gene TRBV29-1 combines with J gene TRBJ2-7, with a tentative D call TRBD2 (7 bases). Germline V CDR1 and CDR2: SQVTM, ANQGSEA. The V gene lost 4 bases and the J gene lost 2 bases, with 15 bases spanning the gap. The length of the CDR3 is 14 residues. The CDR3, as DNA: TGCAGCGTTGGGGGGGGGCTCCTCGCCTACGAGCAGTACTTC. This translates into CSVGGGLLAYEQYF.